This T cell receptor beta chain derives from a study of T cell responses to AZD1222 COVID-19 vaccine. The germline gives CDR1 LNHDA, CDR2 SQIVND (reference sequence). The CDR3 extends over 15 amino acids. Sequencing used immunoSEQ multiplex PCR; TCRdb keeps in-frame clones, though not all of them. The sample holds around 120,000 clones, roughly 88% seen once. The rearrangement uses TRBV19 and TRBJ1-6; a possible D gene is TRBD1 (5 bases). Sequenced here: peripheral blood, sampled on day 0 of AZD1222 vaccination. The TCR was taken from an adult in good health. The CDR3 sequence is CATSPAGSGDSPLHF. The CDR3 nucleotides read TGTGCTACAAGCCCGGCAGGTTCGGGGGATTCACCCCTCCACTTT.